This T cell receptor (beta chain) comes out of a study of molecular identifiers for immune sequencing clone quantification. Regarding the study as a whole: Among about a million naive cells, as was reported, spiked Jurkat TCR RNA from one cell was detectable. In cases of identical TCR molecules sharing a barcode, highly expanded clone sizes could be underestimated.

This clonotype has a count of ten or more. The target antigen is unknown. Germline V lookup: CDR1 SGHVS, CDR2 FQNEAQ. The ends were cut back, 3 bases at V and 5 bases at J, with 14 bases in the middle. The CDR3 runs to 15 residues. In preparing bulk TCR libraries, previously described methods and listed TCR primers were used. TCRdb reprocessed the PCR reads via MiXCR and lists one record per CDR3 protein. There are 600,000 to 650,000 distinct CDR3 sequences in the sample; just under 20% occur only once, and 0.85% lies in the top ten. Specimen: naive CD8+ T cells from blood, with Jurkat cell RNA spiked in. As for subset: FACS-sorted CD8+CD4-CCR7+CD45RA+ naive T cells. The TCR sequence derives from a human donor in good health. Some libraries in this study had Jurkat cell RNA spiked in. The chain couples TRBV7-8 to TRBJ1-5, with D hard to call. The CDR3 spells CASSFLEGFYQPQHF. CDR3 bases: TGTGCCAGCAGCTTTTTGGAGGGATTTTATCAGCCCCAGCATTTT.